Listed below are T cell receptor beta chains from one sample, sequenced in a study of T cells in Graves' hyperthyroidism and ophthalmopathy. TCRdb passed the multiplex PCR reads through MiXCR, listing each CDR3 protein once. Here the sample spans about 100,000 distinct CDR3 sequences, roughly 15% being singletons. Sample: blood. Receptor source: a woman aged 50 to 65 with Graves' hyperthyroidism. Both conserved end residues are part of each CDR3. Each record gives: J gene, D gene, V gene, clone size, CDR3 length, CDR3 protein, CDR3 DNA. D genes are given only for firm matches. Not every row has a clone size; where given, it reads once, few, many or a size class.

j_gene: TRBJ1-5
d_gene: -
v_gene: TRBV28
abundance: many
len: 16
CDR3aa: CASSTPNLQDNQPQHF
CDR3nt: TGTGCCAGCAGTACCCCCAACCTGCAGGACAATCAGCCCCAGCATTTT

j_gene: TRBJ1-6
d_gene: -
v_gene: TRBV5-1
abundance: many
len: 19
CDR3aa: CASSLTPGAPSSYNSPLHF
CDR3nt: TGCGCCAGCAGCTTGACCCCAGGGGCTCCAAGCTCCTATAATTCACCCCTCCACTTT

j_gene: TRBJ1-1
d_gene: -
v_gene: TRBV5-1
abundance: many
len: 14
CDR3aa: CASSEQGGDTEAFF
CDR3nt: TGCGCCAGCAGCGAACAGGGTGGGGACACTGAAGCTTTCTTT

j_gene: TRBJ1-1
d_gene: -
v_gene: TRBV28
abundance: many
len: 13
CDR3aa: CASRFDGVRKAFF
CDR3nt: TGTGCCAGCAGATTCGACGGCGTTAGAAAAGCTTTCTTT

j_gene: TRBJ2-7
d_gene: -
v_gene: TRBV20-1
abundance: many
len: 13
CDR3aa: CSARTNTGYEQYF
CDR3nt: TGCAGTGCCCGGACCAACACAGGGTACGAGCAGTACTTC

j_gene: TRBJ2-7
d_gene: -
v_gene: TRBV6-1
abundance: many
len: 12
CDR3aa: CASSGDLYEQYF
CDR3nt: TGTGCCAGCAGTGGGGACTTGTACGAGCAGTACTTC

j_gene: TRBJ2-1
d_gene: TRBD1
v_gene: TRBV24-1
abundance: many
len: 16
CDR3aa: CATSDIQGDTYNEQFF
CDR3nt: TGTGCCACCAGTGATATACAGGGGGATACCTACAATGAGCAGTTCTTC

j_gene: TRBJ1-1
d_gene: -
v_gene: TRBV5-1
abundance: many
len: 15
CDR3aa: CASSLAVGSFTEAFF
CDR3nt: TGCGCCAGCAGCTTGGCCGTGGGGAGTTTCACTGAAGCTTTCTTT

j_gene: TRBJ2-3
d_gene: -
v_gene: TRBV29-1
abundance: many
len: 12
CDR3aa: CSVDAPGDTQYF
CDR3nt: TGCAGCGTTGATGCCCCGGGGGATACGCAGTATTTT

j_gene: TRBJ2-2
d_gene: TRBD2
v_gene: TRBV28
abundance: many
len: 14
CDR3aa: CASRLAGDTGELFF
CDR3nt: TGTGCCAGCAGGCTAGCGGGAGACACCGGGGAGCTGTTTTTT

j_gene: TRBJ2-1
d_gene: TRBD2
v_gene: TRBV28
abundance: -
len: 15
CDR3aa: CASSLGGLAANEQFF
CDR3nt: TGTGCCAGCAGTTTAGGCGGGCTAGCGGCCAATGAGCAGTTCTTC

j_gene: TRBJ2-6
d_gene: -
v_gene: TRBV6-1
abundance: many
len: 12
CDR3aa: CASRRLESVLTF
CDR3nt: TGTGCCAGCAGACGCCTGGAGAGCGTCCTGACTTTC

j_gene: TRBJ1-2
d_gene: -
v_gene: TRBV20-1
abundance: many
len: 13
CDR3aa: CSAVVTTAYGYTF
CDR3nt: TGCAGTGCCGTAGTGACAACAGCTTATGGCTACACCTTC

j_gene: TRBJ1-1
d_gene: -
v_gene: TRBV6-1
abundance: -
len: 11
CDR3aa: CASKAVTEAFF
CDR3nt: TGTGCCAGCAAGGCAGTCACTGAAGCTTTCTTT

j_gene: TRBJ2-3
d_gene: -
v_gene: TRBV18
abundance: many
len: 19
CDR3aa: CASSTRGGDEARSTDTQYF
CDR3nt: TGTGCCAGCTCTACCAGGGGCGGAGATGAGGCTCGTAGCACAGATACGCAGTATTTT

j_gene: TRBJ1-1
d_gene: -
v_gene: TRBV27
abundance: -
len: 14
CDR3aa: CASRLNREGTEAFF
CDR3nt: TGTGCCAGCAGACTAAACAGGGAGGGCACTGAAGCTTTCTTT

j_gene: TRBJ2-2
d_gene: -
v_gene: TRBV3-1
abundance: many
len: 13
CDR3aa: CASSQPRVGELFF
CDR3nt: TGTGCCAGCAGCCAACCTAGAGTTGGGGAGCTGTTTTTT

j_gene: TRBJ1-2
d_gene: -
v_gene: TRBV28
abundance: -
len: 13
CDR3aa: CASTQPGRDGYTF
CDR3nt: TGTGCCAGCACCCAACCGGGAAGGGATGGCTACACCTTC

j_gene: TRBJ2-3
d_gene: -
v_gene: TRBV30
abundance: many
len: 13
CDR3aa: CAWSRPRLDTQYF
CDR3nt: TGTGCCTGGTCCCGCCCCCGGCTAGATACGCAGTATTTT

j_gene: TRBJ2-2
d_gene: -
v_gene: TRBV12-3/TRBV12-4
abundance: many
len: 17
CDR3aa: CASSLAPGIPGTGELFF
CDR3nt: TGTGCCAGCTCGTTAGCCCCTGGGATCCCGGGGACCGGGGAGCTGTTTTTT

j_gene: TRBJ2-2
d_gene: -
v_gene: TRBV7-8
abundance: -
len: 14
CDR3aa: CASSGQSNTGELFF
CDR3nt: TGTGCCAGCAGTGGACAGTCGAACACCGGGGAGCTGTTTTTT

j_gene: TRBJ2-3
d_gene: -
v_gene: TRBV28
abundance: many
len: 15
CDR3aa: CASNADSMNTDTQYF
CDR3nt: TGTGCCAGCAATGCCGACAGTATGAACACAGATACGCAGTATTTT

j_gene: TRBJ1-1
d_gene: -
v_gene: TRBV2
abundance: many
len: 13
CDR3aa: CASSEARGTEAFF
CDR3nt: TGTGCCAGCAGTGAAGCGAGAGGGACTGAAGCTTTCTTT